The 8 T cell receptor beta chains presented below share a single source sample, sequenced in a study of T cell repertoires in cytomegalovirus infection. Their specific antigens are unknown. TCRdb re-analysed the reads in MiXCR, keeping a single row per CDR3 protein. The repertoire holds roughly 500,000 distinct CDR3 sequences, with 40% to 50% as singletons. Source: cultured PBMCs, taken from culture after CMV antigen stimulation. All receptors derive from a human donor in good health (CMV status not recorded). Some clones in this sample may be carry-over from other donors' samples.

The chain couples TRBV19 to TRBJ2-3; the D gene is possibly TRBD1 (6 bases). In germline, CDR1 is LNHDA, CDR2 SQIVND (reference sequence). This CDR3 has 14 residues. Trimming left V 3 bases short and J 4 bases short, with 11 bases between. Here the CDR3 DNA reads TGTGCCAGTAGTATCTCTGGGGGCCCAGATACGCAGTATTTT. Translating it yields CASSISGGPDTQYF.

This clonotype was detected a few times. V and J are TRBV6-1 and TRBJ2-5, with TRBD2 as a possible D gene (5 bases). Looked up from germline, CDR1 is MNHNS and CDR2 is SASEGT. The germline V and J ends were trimmed by 7 bases and 7 bases, with 13 bases remaining between them. This CDR3 contains 12 residues. CDR3 nucleotide sequence: TGTGCCAGCAACCCTGAGGGAACGACCCAGTACTTC. Protein: CASNPEGTTQYF.

This chain links TRBV18 with TRBJ2-2; D could derive from TRBD1 or TRBD2 (5 bases each). Per germline, CDR1 KGHSH and CDR2 LQKENI. V was trimmed by 2 bases and J by 9 bases, leaving 10 bases between them. The length of the CDR3 is 13 residues. CDR3 bases: TGTGCCAGCTCACCAGAGGGGCCCCGGGAGCTGTTTTTT. It specifies CASSPEGPRELFF.

This clonotype was counted between two and nine times. The rearrangement uses TRBV7-9 and TRBJ2-7, with D unclear. Trimming removed 4 bases at V and 2 bases at J, with 15 bases between. This CDR3 has 15 residues. The germline V gene has CDR1 SEHNR and CDR2 FQNEAQ (reference sequence). CDR3 protein: CASSSNRQPAYEQYF. CDR3 coding DNA: TGTGCCAGCAGCTCAAACCGGCAGCCAGCCTACGAGCAGTACTTC. The full variable domain, with the rest looked up from reference TRBV7-9 and TRBJ2-7, is DTGVSQNPRHKITKRGQNVTFRCDPISEHNRLYWYRQTLGQGPEFLTYFQNEAQLEKSRLLSDRFSAERPKGSFSTLEIQRTEQGDSAMYLCASSSNRQPAYEQYFGPGTRLTVT.

The chain is built from TRBV28 and TRBJ1-3; unclear D gene. CDR1 is MDHEN and CDR2 is SYDVKM in the germline V gene. Trimming shortened V by 2 bases and J by 8 bases, and 13 bases separated the two germline ends. CDR3 length: 14 residues. CDR3 region: CASSLMPLGYTIYF. The CDR3 coding sequence is TGTGCCAGCAGTTTAATGCCTCTCGGATACACCATATATTTT.

This clonotype was found a few times. J is TRBJ1-2 and V is TRBV6-1, with a tentative D call TRBD1 (6 bases). Germline CDR1 MNHNS, CDR2 SASEGT. The CDR3 runs 14 residues. Trimming stripped 4 bases from V and 3 bases from J, with 12 bases between. This CDR3 is CASSVSGVDYGYTF. In DNA form, the CDR3 reads TGTGCCAGCAGTGTCTCAGGGGTCGACTATGGCTACACCTTC.

The chain links TRBV6-1 to TRBJ2-4, with 8 bases identical to TRBD2. This CDR3 has 15 residues. Per germline, CDR1 MNHNS and CDR2 SASEGT. Trimming took 6 bases from V and 2 from J; bases not matched to a gene: 6. CDR3 coding DNA: TGTGCCAGCAGGTGGAGCGGGAGATCCAAAAACATTCAGTACTTC. Amino acid sequence: CASRWSGRSKNIQYF.

This sequence joins TRBV7-2 and TRBJ2-5; no definite D call. Germline V gene data show CDR1 as SGHTA and CDR2 as FQGNSA. The length of the CDR3 is 12 residues. Trimming removed 5 bases from V and 5 bases from J, with 9 bases in between. The CDR3 sequence is CASSPWSETQYF. DNA for the CDR3: TGTGCCAGCAGCCCCTGGTCCGAGACCCAGTACTTC.